This T cell receptor (beta chain) was retrieved from a study of vaccination and CD4 T cells after COVID-19. The study's findings and limits: From around 20 to 38, the median of SARS-CoV-2-reactive clonotypes rose without reaching significance.

Each CDR3 protein is one row after TCRdb ran MiXCR on the PCR reads. Of about 15,000 distinct CDR3 sequences in the sample, over 65% were seen once. The CDR3 loop spans 12 amino acids. Germline values: CDR1 DFQATT, CDR2 SNEGSKA (reference sequence). V lost 7 bases to trimming and J lost 6 bases, with 13 bases between them. With regard to this clonotype: Its matching antigen is unknown.

V gene TRBV20-1 combines with J gene TRBJ1-5; D gene ambiguous. The source is a human donor who had recovered from COVID-19. Here the sequenced sample was CD4+ T cells from blood, taken after SARS-CoV-2 vaccination. CDR3 in amino acids: CSVGRRPQPQHF. The CDR3 DNA is TGCAGTGTGGGCCGCCGGCCTCAGCCCCAGCATTTT.